These 26 T cell receptor beta chains share one sample of origin, sequenced in a study of OX40 agonist ivuxolimab in advanced cancers. The repertoire was sequenced with immunoSEQ multiplex PCR; TCRdb's copy has only in-frame clones and lacks some. The sample contains fewer than 25,000 clones, roughly 83% of which appear only once. This sample comprised CD4+ or CD8+ T cells sorted from blood, obtained in a trial of the OX40 agonist ivuxolimab. Receptors originate from an adult with an advanced solid tumor such as melanoma, head and neck, liver or kidney cancer.

The V and J genes are TRBV5-8 and TRBJ1-2; D call uncertain. V was pared by 4 bases and J by 2 bases, with 6 bases between. Germline loops: CDR1 SGHTS, CDR2 YDEGEE. The CDR3 consists of 12 residues. CDR3 loop: CASSLGNYGYTF. The CDR3 coding sequence is TGTGCCAGCAGCCTGGGAAACTATGGCTACACCTTC.

The CDR3 DNA reads as TGCAGCGTTTTGGACAGGGCCCAACCAAACACCGGGGAGCTGTTTTTT. It yields the protein CSVLDRAQPNTGELFF. The gene calls are TRBV29-1 and TRBJ2-2; 8 nucleotides match TRBD1. After removal of 5 bases from V and 2 bases from J, the junction contained 10 bases not matched to a gene. In germline, CDR1 is SQVTM, CDR2 ANQGSEA. The CDR3 covers 16 residues.

Worth noting for this clone: At one end the junction does not follow the germline gene, possibly because of a read error. This chain links TRBV5-1 with TRBJ1-5, with a possible D match to TRBD1 (5 bases). This CDR3 contains 14 residues. Germline CDR1 is SGHRS and CDR2 is YFSETQ. DNA for the CDR3: TGTGCCAGCAGCTTGGGACCGGGCAATCAGCCCCAGCATTTT. Translated: CASSLGPGNQPQHF.

This chain uses TRBV4-1 with TRBJ1-4; TRBD1 matches 7 bases. This CDR3 spans 15 amino acids. V gave up 4 bases and J gave up 2 bases; unmatched junction bases: 4. Germline CDR1 MGHRA, CDR2 YSYEKL. CDR3 sequence (DNA): TGCGCCAGCAGCCGACAGACAGGGACTAATGAAAAACTGTTTTTT. The encoded protein is CASSRQTGTNEKLFF.

This chain uses TRBV11-3 with TRBJ1-6; D might be TRBD1 (5 bases). Trimming took off 7 bases at V and 5 bases at J, with 9 bases between the two ends. The CDR3 has 13 residues. Germline assignment: CDR1 SGHNT and CDR2 YENEEA. The chain's CDR3 is CASTGAHNSPLHF. CDR3 nucleotides: TGTGCCAGCACCGGGGCTCATAATTCACCCCTCCACTTT.

This chain uses TRBV4-1 with TRBJ2-2; D might be TRBD2 (6 bases). CDR1 and CDR2 (germline): MGHRA, YSYEKL. Trimming cost V 4 bases and J 6 bases, with 21 bases left between them. The CDR3 runs to 17 residues. For the CDR3, the DNA is TGCGCCAGCAGCCCGGAGGGACGGGACCCAACGTCCGGGGAGCTGTTTTTT. This gives the protein CASSPEGRDPTSGELFF.

The V gene is TRBV29-1, the J gene TRBJ2-5; 11 nucleotides agree with TRBD1. The CDR3 runs 12 residues. V lost 5 bases, J lost 5 bases, and 1 base stayed unmatched. The germline V gene encodes CDR1 SQVTM and CDR2 ANQGSEA. The CDR3 DNA reads TGCAGCGTTCGGACAGGGGGCGAGACCCAGTACTTC. Its translation: CSVRTGGETQYF. The full variable domain, completed using reference TRBV29-1 and TRBJ2-5, is SAVISQKPSRDICQRGTSLTIQCQVDSQVTMMFWYRQQPGQSLTLIATANQGSEATYESGFVIDKFPISRPNLTFSTLTVSNMSPEDSSIYLCSVRTGGETQYFGPGTRLLVL.

This chain links TRBV5-6 with TRBJ2-3, with 7 nucleotides matching TRBD2. From germline, CDR1 is SGHDT and CDR2 YYEEEE. Unmatched junction bases numbered 5, after V lost 8 bases and J lost 8 bases. The CDR3 covers 11 residues. CDR3 residues: CASTREATQYF. The CDR3 nucleotides read TGTGCCAGTACTCGGGAGGCTACGCAGTATTTT.

V is TRBV11-2 and J is TRBJ2-1, with no clear D. V dropped 5 bases and J dropped 5 bases, with 7 bases sitting between them. Germline lookup yields CDR1 SGHAT and CDR2 FQNNGV. This CDR3 is 12 amino acids long. CDR3: CASSAKNNEQFF. For the CDR3, the DNA is TGTGCCAGCAGCGCCAAGAACAATGAGCAGTTCTTC.

The chain uses TRBV27 and TRBJ1-4; TRBD1 matches at 8 bases. The V and J ends lost 5 bases and 1 base, in that order; junction bases with no gene match: 6. The CDR3 length is 16 residues. Looked up from germline, CDR1 is MNHEY and CDR2 is SMNVEV (reference sequence). CDR3 loop: CASSKGTGITNEKLFF. CDR3 DNA sequence: TGTGCCAGCAGTAAGGGGACAGGAATAACTAATGAAAAACTGTTTTTT.

The gene calls are TRBV29-1 and TRBJ2-7; maybe TRBD1 (5 bases). V lost 7 bases and J lost 0, with 10 bases in between. Looked up from germline, CDR1 is SQVTM and CDR2 is ANQGSEA. The CDR3 totals 12 residues. CDR3 amino acids: CSASDSSYEQYF. In DNA, the CDR3 is TGCAGCGCCAGCGACAGCTCCTACGAGCAGTACTTC.

The chain carries TRBV7-2 and TRBJ2-2; 13 positions match TRBD2. V trimming: 4 bases; J trimming: 3 bases; junction bases outside the gene matches: 5. This CDR3 comprises 17 residues. The germline V gene encodes CDR1 SGHTA and CDR2 FQGNSA. As DNA, the CDR3 is TGTGCCAGCAGCTCAGGACTAGCGGGAGATTACACCGGGGAGCTGTTTTTT. Its translation: CASSSGLAGDYTGELFF.

The genes are TRBV13 and TRBJ2-7; 11 nucleotides agree with TRBD1. The junction had 6 bases not matched to a gene; V was cut back by 5 bases and J by 3 bases. Germline V CDR1 and CDR2: PRHDT, FYEKMQ (reference sequence). The CDR3 sequence is 15 residues long. The CDR3 DNA follows: TGTGCCAGCAGCATATCCGGGACAGGGGGCTACGAGCAGTACTTC. Protein sequence: CASSISGTGGYEQYF.

This clone showed up just once. This sequence joins TRBV18 and TRBJ2-3; D is unresolved. The CDR3 length is 16 residues. The germline CDR1 and CDR2 sequences are KGHSH and LQKENI. With 8 bases removed from V and 0 bases from J, the gap between germline ends came to 18 bases. The DNA of the CDR3 is TGTGCCAGCCCCCCCCGGGCAGGAGATAGCACAGATACGCAGTATTTT. Translated, it gives CASPPRAGDSTDTQYF.

The chain is built from TRBV30 and TRBJ2-2, with TRBD1 as a possible D gene (5 bases). The length of the CDR3 is 13 residues. Germline loops: CDR1 GTSNPN, CDR2 SVGIG (reference sequence). Trimming took 4 bases from V and 2 from J, leaving 8 bases between them. The CDR3 DNA follows: TGTGCCTGGACCCAGGGAAACACCGGGGAGCTGTTTTTT. Encoded protein: CAWTQGNTGELFF.

This chain links TRBV7-9 with TRBJ1-1; 9 bases are shared with TRBD1. J was trimmed by 4 bases and V by 5 bases; bases with no gene match: 14. The CDR3 extends over 17 amino acids. CDR1 SEHNR and CDR2 FQNEAQ come from the germline V gene (reference sequence). CDR3 sequence (DNA): TGTGCCAGCAGCCCAAGTCCCGGGACAGGGTTCAGCACTGAAGCTTTCTTT. Protein product: CASSPSPGTGFSTEAFF.

Only one count was recorded for this clone. V usage is TRBV6-5 and J usage is TRBJ2-7; D is perhaps TRBD2 (6 bases). Trimming removed 2 bases at V and 10 bases at J, with 18 bases between. The CDR3 is 14 residues long. Germline loops: CDR1 MNHEY, CDR2 SVGAGI. The CDR3 sequence: CASSYPGGAGIQYF. The DNA of the CDR3 is TGTGCCAGCAGTTACCCTGGTGGAGCGGGTATCCAGTACTTC.

The chain uses TRBV25-1 and TRBJ2-7; D possibly matches TRBD1 or TRBD2 (6 bases each). CDR3 length: 15 residues. V dropped 1 base and J dropped 3 bases, with 13 bases sitting between them. Per germline, CDR1 MGHDK and CDR2 SYGVNS. CDR3 nucleotide sequence: TGTGCCAGCAGTGAATGGGACAAGGGAGGCTACGAGCAGTACTTC. The encoded protein is CASSEWDKGGYEQYF.

The chain joins TRBV11-3 to TRBJ2-1; D unresolved. CDR3 length equals 15 residues. Trimming pared 1 base from V and 3 bases from J, leaving 10 bases between. Per the germline V gene, CDR1 is SGHNT and CDR2 is YENEEA. In nucleotides, the CDR3 is TGTGCCAGCAGCTTAGGGACGGCGAGCTACAATGAGCAGTTCTTC. Translating it yields CASSLGTASYNEQFF.

The genes are TRBV7-3 and TRBJ2-7; 11 nucleotides match TRBD1. Trimming at V came to 5 bases and at J to 3 bases, leaving 3 bases not matched to a gene. This CDR3 contains 14 residues. CDR1 SGHTA and CDR2 FQGTGA come from the germline V gene. The CDR3 sequence is CASSPGQGDYEQYF. The CDR3 DNA reads as TGTGCCAGCAGCCCGGGACAGGGGGACTACGAGCAGTACTTC.

CDR3 amino acids: CASKGYSYEQYF. DNA for the CDR3: TGTGCCAGCAAGGGCTACAGCTACGAGCAGTACTTC. The chain has TRBV2 and TRBJ2-7; D not resolved. With 7 bases removed from V and 3 bases from J, the gap between germline ends came to 10 bases. From germline, CDR1 is SNHLY and CDR2 FYNNEI. This CDR3 has 12 residues.

As DNA, the CDR3 is TGTGCCAGCAGCTCGACGACTAGCTACAATGAGCAGTTCTTC. Its translation: CASSSTTSYNEQFF. The rearrangement links TRBV27 to TRBJ2-1, with a possible D match to TRBD2 (6 bases). The CDR3 runs 14 residues. Germline values: CDR1 MNHEY, CDR2 SMNVEV (reference sequence). V lost 6 bases and J lost 3, with 12 bases in between.

The rearrangement joins TRBV7-8 to TRBJ1-1; possible D gene TRBD1, 5 bases. The CDR3 spans 16 residues. Germline loops: CDR1 SGHVS, CDR2 FQNEAQ. Trimming stripped 0 bases from V and 1 base from J, with 12 bases between. In DNA, the CDR3 is TGTGCCAGCAGCTTAGCGCGGGGGGTCGAGAACACTGAAGCTTTCTTT. Amino acid sequence: CASSLARGVENTEAFF. The whole variable domain, filled in from reference TRBV7-8 and TRBJ1-1, reads GAGVSQSPRYKVAKRGQDVALRCDPISGHVSLFWYQQALGQGPEFLTYFQNEAQLDKSGLPSDRFFAERPEGSVSTLKIQRTQQEDSAVYLCASSLARGVENTEAFFGQGTRLTVV.

The chain uses TRBV7-9 and TRBJ2-7; D may be TRBD1 or TRBD2 (5 bases each). The CDR3 has 14 residues. Germline values: CDR1 SEHNR, CDR2 FQNEAQ (reference sequence). V lost 5 bases to trimming and J lost 6 bases, with 17 bases between them. CDR3 residues: CASSNLGTFTEQYF. Here the CDR3 DNA reads TGTGCCAGCAGCAACCTCGGGACGTTTACCGAGCAGTACTTC.

This chain joins TRBV4-2 and TRBJ1-2; D is ambiguous. The CDR3 sequence is 15 residues long. Germline CDR1 and CDR2: LGHNA and YNFKEQ. V was clipped by 0 bases and J by 3 bases, with 11 bases between them. The CDR3 is CASSQDGVRDYGYTF. CDR3 DNA sequence: TGTGCCAGCAGCCAAGACGGGGTACGGGACTATGGCTACACCTTC.

This clone was counted a few times. The chain links TRBV5-4 to TRBJ2-2; D gene uncertain. Germline CDR1 reads SGHNT; CDR2 reads YYREEE (reference sequence). This CDR3 has 16 amino acids. With 3 bases removed from V and 2 bases from J, the gap between germline ends came to 14 bases. CDR3 in amino acids: CASSSPTRFNTGELFF. The CDR3, as DNA: TGTGCCAGCAGCTCTCCAACCCGATTTAACACCGGGGAGCTGTTTTTT.